Listed below are T cell receptor beta chains from one sample, sequenced in a study of T cells after yellow fever vaccination. TCRdb reanalysed the 5' RACE reads using MiXCR and keeps one entry per CDR3 protein. This table holds 600,000 to 750,000 distinct CDR3 sequences, 10% to 15% found once. Material: PBMCs, obtained on the day of the yellow fever booster vaccination. The receptor source for this set is a man aged 30-40 years who received the YFV17D yellow fever vaccine. The CDR3 runs from the conserved cysteine through the conserved F or W. D genes are given only for firm matches. Rows give clone size only sometimes, using once, few, many, or a class for an expanded clone.

J gene | clone size | V gene | D gene | CDR3 protein | CDR3 DNA
TRBJ1-6 | few | TRBV15 | . | CATRSGSREDSPLHF | TGTGCCACCAGGAGCGGGTCCAGGGAGGATTCACCCCTCCACTTT
TRBJ2-1 | . | TRBV10-3 | . | CAIRGVYVGKAAHNEQFF | TGTGCCATCAGGGGGGTTTACGTTGGGAAGGCCGCCCACAATGAGCAGTTCTTC
TRBJ2-3 | . | TRBV5-6 | . | CASSPRLQKSFTDTQYF | TGTGCCAGCAGCCCCAGGCTTCAGAAGAGCTTCACAGATACGCAGTATTTT
TRBJ2-3 | . | TRBV11-2 | TRBD2 | CASSARRQGLVLLDTQYF | TGTGCCAGCAGCGCCCGCCGACAAGGACTAGTCTTGTTAGATACGCAGTATTTT
TRBJ2-5 | . | TRBV10-3 | . | CAISALRETQYF | TGTGCCATCAGCGCCCTGCGGGAGACCCAGTACTTC
TRBJ2-3 | . | TRBV7-2 | . | CASSLGGPPPDTQYF | TGTGCCAGCAGCTTAGGAGGACCCCCGCCAGATACGCAATATTTT
TRBJ2-7 | . | TRBV14 | TRBD2 | CASSQWGGYEQYF | TGTGCCAGCAGCCAATGGGGGGGCTACGAGCAGTACTTC
TRBJ1-2 | few | TRBV29-1 | TRBD1 | CSVAATGQGSGYTF | TGCAGCGTTGCGGCAACGGGACAGGGGTCTGGCTACACCTTC
TRBJ2-5 | once | TRBV30 | . | CASPSGKTQYF | TGTGCCTCCCCGAGTGGGAAGACCCAGTACTTC
TRBJ2-5 | . | TRBV28 | . | CASTRRGALETQYF | TGTGCCAGCACCCGAAGGGGGGCCCTAGAGACCCAGTACTTC
TRBJ2-5 | few | TRBV12-5 | TRBD2 | CASGSQGLAGETQYF | TGTGCTAGTGGTTCGCAGGGACTAGCGGGAGAGACCCAGTACTTC
TRBJ2-2 | few | TRBV5-1 | TRBD2 | CASSHTSAGELYPGELFF | TGCGCCAGCAGCCATACCTCCGCGGGAGAGTTGTACCCCGGGGAGCTGTTTTTT